The present T cell receptor (beta chain) was sequenced within a study of human T cells and chemical hapten exposure. About the research overall: Patients having alopecia areata, totalis or universalis were mostly female. Findings and limits, study-wide: No shift was seen in TCRs above 1 in 1000 frequency with DPC sensitization.

The CDR3 is made up of 21 amino acids. Individual cDNA molecules each carried unique molecular identifiers attached by the library. TCRdb independently ran MiXCR on the RACE reads; one entry per CDR3 protein. The sample has 39,000 or so distinct CDR3 sequences, 3.5% to 4% seen once. This clonotype showed up many times. Its antigen is as yet unknown. Time point reported: patch test 1, 2 weeks after DPC sensitization. Treatment given: therapeutic diphenylcyclopropenone sensitization with weekly scalp DPC. Sequencing started from total RNA isolated from unfractionated whole blood. The origin of this receptor is a man aged 45-65 years with alopecia areata. Some clones in this sample may be carry-over from other donors' samples. The material was whole blood, obtained in connection with sensitization to the hapten diphenylcyclopropenone (DPC). The chain is built from TRBV21-1 and TRBJ1-3; no check of the table's D call, TRBD1, against the DNA was made. TRBV21-1 is a pseudogene locus. The CDR3 DNA reads as TGTGCCAGCAGCAAAGAGGAAGCCACGTCCCCACTCTCCCCCTCTGGAAACACCATATATTTT. Translation gives CASSKEEATSPLSPSGNTIYF.